This is a list of T cell receptor beta chains from one sample in a study of cytomegalovirus exposure and HLA in healthy donors. Libraries were prepared by immunoSEQ multiplex PCR; TCRdb keeps only in-frame clonotypes and omits some of them. This sample yields 170,000 or so clones, of which around 77% are seen a single time; 1% belongs to the top ten. The sequenced sample consisted of PBMCs. These TCRs come from a woman aged 45-59 years in good health and CMV-seropositive. The conserved cysteine and the conserved F or W are not part of the CDR3 here.

v_call	j_call	cdr3_aa
TRBV19	TRBJ1-5	ASSGRGRDAGRSQPQH
TRBV7-9	TRBJ1-2	ASGRVGDYGYT
TRBV11-2	TRBJ2-7	ASSSRQGAKYEQY
TRBV11-3	TRBJ2-1	ASSLGLGSYNEQF
TRBV28	TRBJ1-1	ASSPTYRGPGDRPEAF
TRBV9	TRBJ1-4	ASSPSEGMRHGEKLF
TRBV29-1	TRBJ2-1	SVEGVTSPTAYGQF
TRBV2	TRBJ2-5	ASGPGTGDETQY
TRBV7-9	TRBJ2-1	ASSGQGTYNEQF
TRBV9	TRBJ2-1	ASSAGLAGYNEQF
TRBV5-1	TRBJ2-5	ASSLQGAETQY
TRBV7-3	TRBJ1-2	ASSLTGRGTRQGGYT